The sequence of this TCR beta chain was determined in a study of graft-versus-host responses after intestinal transplantation. Study overall: Recipients were given multivisceral, liver-intestinal, or isolated intestinal transplants.

The protocol was immunoSEQ multiplex PCR, while the TCRdb copy is restricted to in-frame clones and leaves out a portion. The data show some 81,000 clones, with about 89% seen just once and approximately 0.35% held by the top ten. Points from the study as a whole: Marrow from the recipient contained GvH clones, some of which had appeared first in ileum or blood.

This clone was counted only a few times. Its antigen is not known. Sequenced material: unstimulated CD4+ T cells sorted from spleen or lymph node cells, taken before intestinal transplant. The receptor comes from a human donor who received an intestinal transplant.

For the CDR3, the DNA is TGTGCCACCAGCAGAGATTTGGCGGGACAGGGATCTTATGGCTACACCTTC. Translating it yields CATSRDLAGQGSYGYTF. The rearrangement joins TRBV15 to TRBJ1-2; 9 bases map to TRBD1. Germline V CDR1 and CDR2: LNHNV, YYDKDF (reference sequence). J gave up 5 bases and V 0 bases, and 10 bases lay outside the gene matches. The CDR3 runs to 17 residues.